This T cell receptor (beta chain) comes out of a study of T cells in Graves' hyperthyroidism and ophthalmopathy. Whole-study results and caveats: Patients with ophthalmopathy were separated from those with stable hyperthyroidism by a 13 V-J model. Researchers found most expanded thyroid clonotypes above 0.001 in blood as well.

Amplified TCR beta CDR3 regions came from RNA transcripts. An initial round of RT-PCR targeting the TCR CDR3 relied on the HTBI primer set. TCRdb re-called the multiplex PCR reads through MiXCR, storing one row per CDR3 protein. The sample carries around 720,000 distinct CDR3 sequences, about a third recorded once. Using over 8.5 ml of fresh peripheral blood, PBMCs were prepared. Germline V gene data show CDR1 as LGHDT and CDR2 as YNNKEL (reference sequence). The V gene end was trimmed by 5 bases and the J gene end by 8 bases; junction bases not matched to a gene: 7. The CDR3 contains 13 residues. This clonotype was counted only a few times. Its antigen is not known.

The specimen sequenced was blood. This receptor was taken from a woman between 40 and 55 years old with Graves' hyperthyroidism. The gene calls are TRBV3-1 and TRBJ1-1; 8 bases are shared with TRBD1. The CDR3 spells CASSYSRGPEAFF. The CDR3 bases are TGTGCCAGCAGCTATTCCAGGGGGCCCGAAGCTTTCTTT.